This paragraph covers one T cell receptor beta chain sequence. Its cognate antigen is unknown. This sample is drawn from a study of T-cell reconstitution after alpha-beta-depleted transplantation in children. Study-wide results and caveats: At one year after transplant, newly produced T cells mostly accounted for T-cell counts and diversity. By about two months after transplant, alpha-beta T cells reportedly arose from several hundred graft clones that had expanded.

Unique molecular identifiers tagged the TCRbeta library. TCRdb re-called the PCR reads with MiXCR, one entry per CDR3 protein. The sample has around 200,000 distinct CDR3 sequences; around 9.2% are singletons. From germline, CDR1 is SNHLY and CDR2 FYNNEI. The CDR3 runs to 13 residues. The V and J ends lost 5 bases and 2 bases respectively, with 9 bases between them. This receptor was taken from a male patient aged 2 to 10 who had a stem cell transplant for acute myeloid leukemia, so the T cells may come from the graft donor. The chain employs TRBV2 and TRBJ2-5; D is possibly TRBD1 (6 bases). The sample was PBMCs, mostly from graft donor cells, taken 360 days after TCRalphabeta/CD19-depleted stem cell transplant. CDR3 in amino acids: CASSSRGQETQYF. CDR3 DNA sequence: TGTGCCAGCAGTAGCAGGGGTCAAGAGACCCAGTACTTC. Drawing the rest from reference TRBV2 and TRBJ2-5, the complete variable domain is EPEVTQTPSHQVTQMGQEVILRCVPISNHLYFYWYRQILGQKVEFLVSFYNNEISEKSEIFDDQFSVERPDGSNFTLKIRSTKLEDSAMYFCASSSRGQETQYFGPGTRLLVL.